The clone carrying this T cell receptor (beta chain) was seen a handful of times. The data stem from a study of regulatory T cells in long-lasting Graves disease. Time point given: newly diagnosed GD, antithyroid drugs for less than 3 months. PBMC RNA was the source of the TCR library. Building of the TCR beta libraries involved iRepertoire HTBI primers and Arm-PCR of CDR3 regions. TCRdb re-called the multiplex PCR reads with MiXCR, one entry per CDR3 protein. This table holds 400,000 to 450,000 distinct CDR3 sequences, over 15% found once. The CDR3 loop spans 13 amino acids. The V end was cut by 4 bases, the J end by 6 bases, with 9 bases between. The germline V gene encodes CDR1 SGHVS and CDR2 FNYEAQ. These records were also assigned to another study, of T cells in Graves' hyperthyroidism and ophthalmopathy.

This chain uses TRBV7-6 with TRBJ2-2, with D perhaps assigned TRBD1 or TRBD2 (5 bases each). This receptor was identified in a woman in her thirties with Graves disease. The sequencing here drew on peripheral blood mononuclear cells (PBMCs), taken at new diagnosis, from a patient treated with antithyroid drugs. CDR3 amino acids: CASSWGNSGELFF. The CDR3 bases are TGTGCCAGCAGCTGGGGGAATTCCGGGGAGCTGTTTTTT. The variable domain in full, with the rest retrieved from reference TRBV7-6 and TRBJ2-2, is GAGVSQSPRYKVTKRGQDVALRCDPISGHVSLYWYRQALGQGPEFLTYFNYEAQQDKSGLPNDRFSAERPEGSISTLTIQRTEQRDSAMYRCASSWGNSGELFFGEGSRLTVL.